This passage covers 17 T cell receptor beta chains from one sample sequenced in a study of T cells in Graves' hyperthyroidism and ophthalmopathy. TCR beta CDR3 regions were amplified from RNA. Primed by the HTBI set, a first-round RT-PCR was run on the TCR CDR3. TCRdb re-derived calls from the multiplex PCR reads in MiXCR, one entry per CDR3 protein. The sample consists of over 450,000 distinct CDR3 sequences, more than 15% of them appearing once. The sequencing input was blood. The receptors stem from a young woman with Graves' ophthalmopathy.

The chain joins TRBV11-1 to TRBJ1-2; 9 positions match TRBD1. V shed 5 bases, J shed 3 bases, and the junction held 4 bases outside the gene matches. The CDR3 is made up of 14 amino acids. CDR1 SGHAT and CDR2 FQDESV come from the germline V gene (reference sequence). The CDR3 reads CASSGQGLDYGYTF. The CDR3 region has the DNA TGTGCCAGCAGCGGACAGGGGCTGGACTATGGCTACACCTTC.

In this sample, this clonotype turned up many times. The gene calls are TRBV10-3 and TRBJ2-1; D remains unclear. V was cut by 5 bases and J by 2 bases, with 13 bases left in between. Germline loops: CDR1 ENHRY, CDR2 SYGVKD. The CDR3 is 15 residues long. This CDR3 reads CAISSSGFTYNEQFF. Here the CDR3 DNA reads TGTGCCATCAGTTCCTCCGGGTTCACCTACAATGAGCAGTTCTTC.

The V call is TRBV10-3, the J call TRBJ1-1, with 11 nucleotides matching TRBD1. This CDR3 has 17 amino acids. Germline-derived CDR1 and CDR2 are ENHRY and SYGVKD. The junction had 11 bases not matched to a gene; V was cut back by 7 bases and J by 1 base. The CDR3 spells CAITKTDRGPKNTEAFF. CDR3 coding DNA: TGTGCCATCACTAAAACGGACAGGGGGCCTAAGAACACTGAAGCTTTCTTT.

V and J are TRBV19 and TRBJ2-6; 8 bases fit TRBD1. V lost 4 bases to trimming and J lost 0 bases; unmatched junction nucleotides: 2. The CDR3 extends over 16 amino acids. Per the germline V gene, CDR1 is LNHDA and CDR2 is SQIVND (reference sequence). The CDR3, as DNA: TGTGCCAGTAGTAGGACAGGGATCTCTGGGGCCAACGTCCTGACTTTC. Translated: CASSRTGISGANVLTF.

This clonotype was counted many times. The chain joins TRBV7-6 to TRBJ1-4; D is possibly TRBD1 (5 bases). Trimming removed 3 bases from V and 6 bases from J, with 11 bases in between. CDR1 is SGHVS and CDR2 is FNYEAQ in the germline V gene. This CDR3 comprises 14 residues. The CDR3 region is CASSLGLRDEKLFF. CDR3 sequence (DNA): TGTGCCAGCAGCTTGGGGCTCCGGGATGAAAAACTGTTTTTT.

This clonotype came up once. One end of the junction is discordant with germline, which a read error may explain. CDR3 in DNA: TGTGCTAGCAGCTTAGGATCTCGGACAGGGGTTCAGCCCCAGCATTTT. It translates to CASSLGSRTGVQPQHF. This chain joins TRBV7-7 and TRBJ1-5; 9 bases agree with TRBD1. Germline V gene data show CDR1 as SSHAT and CDR2 as FNYEAQ (reference sequence). This CDR3 has 16 residues. Supplemented by reference TRBV7-7 and TRBJ1-5, the full variable domain reads GAGVSQSPRYKVTKRGQDVTLRCDPISSHATLYWYQQALGQGPEFLTYFNYEAQPDKSGLPSDRFSAERPEGSISTLTIQRTEQRDSAMYRCASSLGSRTGVQPQHFGDGTRLSIL.

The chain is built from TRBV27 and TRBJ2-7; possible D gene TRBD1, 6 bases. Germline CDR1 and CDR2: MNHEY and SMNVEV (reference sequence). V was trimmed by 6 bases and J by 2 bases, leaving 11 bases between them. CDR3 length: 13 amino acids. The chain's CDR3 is CASRQGRAYEQYF. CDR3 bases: TGTGCCAGCAGACAGGGCAGGGCCTACGAGCAGTACTTC.

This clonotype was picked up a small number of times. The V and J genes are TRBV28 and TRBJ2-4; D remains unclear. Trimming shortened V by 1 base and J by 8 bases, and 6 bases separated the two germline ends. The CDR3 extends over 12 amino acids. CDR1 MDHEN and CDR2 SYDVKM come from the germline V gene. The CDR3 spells CASSLLRDIQYF. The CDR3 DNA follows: TGTGCCAGCAGTTTATTAAGAGACATTCAGTACTTC.

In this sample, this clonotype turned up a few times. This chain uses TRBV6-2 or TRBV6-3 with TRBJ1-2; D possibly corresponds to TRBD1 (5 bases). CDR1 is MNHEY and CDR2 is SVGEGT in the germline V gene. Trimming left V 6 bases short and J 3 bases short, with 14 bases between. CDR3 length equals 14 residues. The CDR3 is CASRRDLDDYGYTF. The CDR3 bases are TGTGCCAGCAGGAGGGACCTCGACGACTATGGCTACACCTTC.

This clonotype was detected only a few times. In DNA form, the CDR3 reads TGTGCCAGCAGTGAGGCCGTTGAAGCTTTCTTT. Translating it yields CASSEAVEAFF. V gene TRBV6-1 combines with J gene TRBJ1-1; D is unclear. This CDR3 has 11 amino acids. CDR1 is MNHNS, CDR2 SASEGT, per germline. The V end lost 3 bases, the J end lost 7 bases, and 6 bases lay between the germline ends.

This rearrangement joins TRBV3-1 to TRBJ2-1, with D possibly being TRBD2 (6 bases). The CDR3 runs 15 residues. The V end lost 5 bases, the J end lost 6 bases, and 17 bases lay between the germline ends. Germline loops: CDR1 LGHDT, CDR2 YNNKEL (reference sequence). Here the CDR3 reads CASSYQGLVSNEQFF. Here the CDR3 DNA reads TGTGCCAGCAGCTACCAGGGACTTGTGAGCAATGAGCAGTTCTTC.

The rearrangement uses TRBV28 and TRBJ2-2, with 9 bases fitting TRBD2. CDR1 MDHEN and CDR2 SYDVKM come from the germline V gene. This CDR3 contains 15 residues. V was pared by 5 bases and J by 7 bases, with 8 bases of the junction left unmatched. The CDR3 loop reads CASSPYSGSGGELFF. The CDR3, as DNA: TGTGCCAGCAGTCCATATAGCGGGAGTGGCGGGGAGCTGTTTTTT.

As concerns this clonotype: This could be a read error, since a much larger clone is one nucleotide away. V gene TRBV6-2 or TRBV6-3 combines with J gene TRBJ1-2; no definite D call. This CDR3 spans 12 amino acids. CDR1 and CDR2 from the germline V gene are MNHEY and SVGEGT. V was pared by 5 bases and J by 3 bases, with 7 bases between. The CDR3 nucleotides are TGTGCCAGCAGTAATGGGGACTATGGCTACACCTTC. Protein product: CASSNGDYGYTF.

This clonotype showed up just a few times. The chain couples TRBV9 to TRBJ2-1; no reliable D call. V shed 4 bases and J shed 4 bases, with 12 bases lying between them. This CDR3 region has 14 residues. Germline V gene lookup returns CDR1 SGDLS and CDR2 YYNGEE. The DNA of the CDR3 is TGTGCCAGCAGCACCGGTTCGCCATACAATGAGCAGTTCTTC. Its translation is CASSTGSPYNEQFF.

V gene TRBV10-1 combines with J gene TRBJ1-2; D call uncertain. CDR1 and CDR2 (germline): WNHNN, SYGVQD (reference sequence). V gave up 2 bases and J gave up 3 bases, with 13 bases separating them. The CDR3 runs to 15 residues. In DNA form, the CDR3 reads TGCGCCAGCAGTGAGCCGAGGAGGCTCGACTATGGCTACACCTTC. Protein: CASSEPRRLDYGYTF.

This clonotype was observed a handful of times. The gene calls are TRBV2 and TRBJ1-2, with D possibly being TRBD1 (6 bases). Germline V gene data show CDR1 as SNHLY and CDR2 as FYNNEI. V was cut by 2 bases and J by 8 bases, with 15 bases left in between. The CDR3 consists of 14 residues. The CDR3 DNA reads TGTGCCAGCAGTGAAAGGGGCGGGACAATAGGCTACACCTTC. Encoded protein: CASSERGGTIGYTF.

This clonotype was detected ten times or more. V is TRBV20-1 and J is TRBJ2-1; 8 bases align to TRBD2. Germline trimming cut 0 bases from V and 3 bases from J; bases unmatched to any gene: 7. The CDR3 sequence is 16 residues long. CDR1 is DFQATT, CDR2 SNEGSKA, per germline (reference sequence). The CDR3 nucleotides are TGCAGTGCTAGAGATGGCGATCGGGAGGGCTACAATGAGCAGTTCTTC. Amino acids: CSARDGDREGYNEQFF.